This TCR beta chain was documented in a study of T cell repertoires in cytomegalovirus infection. As for the study in general: Researchers turned to recently identified HLA-C-restricted CMV epitopes as well as well-studied HLA-B-restricted ones. Study-wide results and caveats: Summed public TCR beta family frequency identified CMV carriers bearing the relevant HLA.

This clonotype was picked up a small number of times. Its target is unknown. TCRdb fed the reads into MiXCR, producing one record per CDR3 protein. Of fewer than 900,000 distinct CDR3 sequences listed, around 29% are singletons. The CDR3 loop spans 15 amino acids. J lost 8 bases, V lost 5 bases, and 8 bases had no gene match. The sample here was cultured CD8+ T cells from PBMCs, taken from culture after CMV antigen stimulation. The rearrangement uses TRBV12-3 or TRBV12-4 and TRBJ1-6; 8 bases are a match to TRBD1. This sequence was found in a human donor in good health (CMV status not recorded). Some clones in this sample may be carry-over from other donors' samples. CDR3 nucleotide sequence: TGTGCCAGCAGTCCCTCGACAGGGGTGTATTCACCCCTCCACTTT. Amino acid sequence: CASSPSTGVYSPLHF.